This T cell receptor beta chain was identified in a study of T-cell memory formation after mild COVID-19. Regarding the study as a whole: The study detected some responding clones in pre-infection memory, suggesting cross-reactive memory joined.

The V gene lost 5 bases and the J gene lost 0 bases, with 11 bases spanning the gap. The CDR3 is 16 amino acids. The germline V gene has CDR1 MNHNS and CDR2 SASEGT. On this clonotype itself: What it recognizes is unknown.

It was 5'RACE with constant-segment primers that produced the TCR alpha and TCR beta cDNA libraries, which carried sample barcodes and UMIs. One entry per CDR3 protein results from TCRdb running MiXCR on the 5' RACE reads. The repertoire consists of under 300,000 distinct CDR3 sequences, with roughly 17% occurring once and the leading ten covering more than 20%. The sequence came from a man between 18 and 29 years old who had mild COVID-19 (a few samples of this study predate the infection). Cell type and time point are not known. The material sequenced was PBMCs or a T cell subset sorted from them (not recorded which). The V call is TRBV6-1, the J call TRBJ2-6, with a tentative D call TRBD1 (5 bases). The CDR3 loop reads CASSWTLNSGANVLTF. CDR3 bases: TGTGCCAGCAGTTGGACACTTAACTCTGGGGCCAACGTCCTGACTTTC.